A selection of T cell receptor beta chains follows, all from one sample in a study of T cells in Graves' hyperthyroidism and ophthalmopathy. TCRdb reprocessed the multiplex PCR reads via MiXCR and lists one record per CDR3 protein. The data hold hundreds of thousands of distinct CDR3 sequences, with around 13% observed a single time. The sample was blood. These receptors all come from a woman aged 18 to 35 with Graves' hyperthyroidism. The CDR3 runs from the conserved cysteine through the conserved F or W. D genes are given only for firm matches. Only part of the rows carry a size: once, few, many, or a class if the clone is expanded.

cdr3_aa	cdr3_nt	d_call	clone_size	cdr3_length	j_call	v_call
CAISPGADEQFF	TGTGCCATTTCCCCCGGGGCCGATGAGCAGTTCTTC	.	.	12	TRBJ2-1	TRBV10-3
CASSPTDRAYGYTF	TGTGCCAGCAGCCCTACAGACAGGGCGTACGGCTACACCTTC	TRBD1	many	14	TRBJ1-2	TRBV7-8
CASSVSLSGIQETQYF	TGTGCCAGCAGTGTCAGTCTATCGGGGATCCAAGAGACCCAGTACTTC	.	few	16	TRBJ2-5	TRBV2
CASSQDLFAYGGYEQYF	TGCGCCAGCAGCCAAGACCTATTCGCGTACGGTGGGTACGAGCAGTACTTC	.	many	17	TRBJ2-7	TRBV4-3
CASSPLTGMANEQFF	TGTGCCAGCTCACCACTCACGGGAATGGCCAATGAGCAGTTCTTC	.	many	15	TRBJ2-1	TRBV18
CASTLPMAGVRDTGELFF	TGTGCCAGCACCCTCCCGATGGCGGGAGTGCGAGACACCGGGGAGCTGTTTTTT	TRBD2	many	18	TRBJ2-2	TRBV28
CASSSVVQGAGEQFF	TGTGCCAGCAGTTCCGTCGTACAGGGGGCCGGTGAGCAGTTCTTC	TRBD1	.	15	TRBJ2-1	TRBV6-5
CATSRDTLVLRNSPLHF	TGTGCCACCAGCAGAGATACCCTAGTGCTTCGGAATTCACCCCTCCACTTT	.	.	17	TRBJ1-6	TRBV15
CASSYTGDPYEQYF	TGTGCCAGCAGTTACACGGGAGACCCCTACGAGCAGTACTTC	.	.	14	TRBJ2-7	TRBV6-2/TRBV6-3
CSARGQAPEQYF	TGCAGTGCTAGAGGGCAGGCCCCCGAGCAGTACTTC	.	few	12	TRBJ2-7	TRBV20-1
CSVILGEETQYF	TGCAGCGTAATTCTAGGGGAAGAGACCCAGTACTTC	.	many	12	TRBJ2-5	TRBV29-1
CASRTTSGSLNEQFF	TGTGCCAGCAGGACTACTAGCGGGAGTTTGAATGAGCAGTTCTTC	TRBD2	few	15	TRBJ2-1	TRBV6-1
CASSPTLAGEQFF	TGTGCCAGCAGCCCTACATTAGCGGGTGAGCAGTTCTTC	TRBD2	many	13	TRBJ2-1	TRBV11-1
CASRIGTGQETQYF	TGTGCCAGCAGGATTGGGACAGGCCAAGAGACCCAGTACTTC	TRBD1	many	14	TRBJ2-5	TRBV5-6
CASSGSGRLGRYEQFF	TGTGCCAGTAGTGGTTCCGGTAGACTAGGGCGCTATGAGCAGTTCTTC	.	few	16	TRBJ2-1	TRBV19
CASSTFLGTYEQYF	TGTGCCAGCAGCACCTTTTTGGGTACCTACGAGCAGTACTTC	.	many	14	TRBJ2-7	TRBV5-8
CSARDPGTTPRSSGRAHEQFF	TGCAGTGCTAGAGATCCTGGAACTACCCCCAGGTCAAGCGGGAGGGCCCATGAGCAGTTCTTC	TRBD2	few	21	TRBJ2-1	TRBV20-1
CAWAPRWQEISYEQYF	TGTGCCTGGGCCCCCCGGTGGCAGGAAATCTCCTACGAGCAGTACTTC	.	few	16	TRBJ2-7	TRBV30
CASSAGQPQHF	TGTGCCAGCAGTGCGGGTCAGCCCCAGCATTTT	.	few	11	TRBJ1-5	TRBV2
CASSLVAGVVYDEQFF	TGTGCCAGCAGTTTAGTAGCGGGAGTAGTTTACGATGAGCAGTTCTTC	TRBD2	.	16	TRBJ2-1	TRBV12-3/TRBV12-4